This entry features one T cell receptor beta chain sequence. These data belong to a study of blood T cell repertoires in COVID-19. Authors' analysis steps: The assay estimated nucleated cells by amplifying reference gene primers. Data came from immunoSEQ multiplex PCR; TCRdb stores just in-frame clones and leaves some out. The V and J calls and clone size are taken from that table; D and trimming were inferred from the DNA. This table holds roughly 300,000 clones, 84% found once. Seattle's cohort entered during active infection and was followed longitudinally. This sequence was found in a human donor with COVID-19, enrolled during active disease. The donor label of this sample is uncertain. The sequenced material came from peripheral blood.

The CDR3 nucleotides read TGTGCCAGCAGCTTAGCTCTAGCGGAACCATACAATGAGCAGTTCTTC. This translates into CASSLALAEPYNEQFF. V is TRBV11-1 and J is TRBJ2-1, with 7 positions matching TRBD2. CDR1 and CDR2 from the germline V gene are SGHAT and FQDESV (reference sequence). This CDR3 contains 16 residues. V was clipped by 0 bases and J by 4 bases; unmatched bases: 6.